Listed here is a single T cell receptor (beta chain). What it binds is unknown. The data are from a study of cytomegalovirus exposure and HLA in healthy donors. Overall study: Early released data comprised around 79 million unique TCRs from HLA-typed donors. The study placed 70% to 85% of its roughly 400 genotyped donors in the Caucasian-associated ancestry cluster.

The study ran its PCR with 60 Vbeta and 13 Jbeta primers. Profiled with immunoSEQ multiplex PCR; TCRdb holds only in-frame clones, not every one. The sample has approximately 170,000 clones, about four fifths seen once. The study, taken as a whole, reports: Listed as cytomegalovirus-associated were over 150 TCR beta chains.

CDR1 is ENHRY, CDR2 SYGVKD, per germline. The CDR3 extends over 17 amino acids. V lost 6 bases, J lost 1 base, and 9 bases stayed unmatched. The TCR comes from a woman aged 18-35 years in good health and CMV-seronegative. Sequencing was done on a sample of PBMCs. This sequence joins TRBV10-3 and TRBJ1-1; 12 bases fit TRBD1. CDR3 residues: CAISAGTGGRGNTEAFF. For the CDR3, the DNA is TGTGCCATCAGCGCCGGGACAGGGGGCCGTGGGAACACTGAAGCTTTCTTT.